This TCR beta chain was captured by sequencing in a study of OX40 agonist ivuxolimab in advanced cancers. Study-wide context: Head and neck, renal cell, melanoma or hepatocellular carcinoma were the cancers that dose-escalation patients had. Cohort: approximately 79% men, mean age approximately 64, aged about 23 to 79. Checkpoint inhibitors had been given previously to about 40% of patients. The study's findings and limits: Partial responders receiving 0.1-3.0 mg/kg showed among the lowest clonal expansion.

Germline V gives CDR1 SQVTM, CDR2 ANQGSEA. The CDR3 extends over 12 amino acids. Trimming took 8 bases from V and 3 from J, leaving 13 bases between them. Method: immunoSEQ multiplex PCR; TCRdb's copy keeps in-frame clones and lacks some. This sample has 95,000 to 150,000 clones, with 85% to 95% found just once. With respect to this clone: Its antigen is as yet unknown.

This TCR came from an adult with an advanced solid tumor such as melanoma, head and neck, liver or kidney cancer. The J gene is TRBJ1-2, the V gene TRBV29-1, with D possibly TRBD1 on 5 matching bases. Specimen: CD4+ or CD8+ T cells sorted from blood, collected in a trial of the OX40 agonist ivuxolimab. The CDR3 DNA reads as TGCAGCACCAGGGATTACGACTATGGCTACACCTTC. It yields the protein CSTRDYDYGYTF.